These 21 T cell receptor beta chains were all obtained from the same sample, sequenced in a study of T-cell reconstitution after alpha-beta-depleted transplantation in children. Unique molecular identifiers were used in preparing the TCRbeta library. TCRdb called the PCR reads again in MiXCR, with one record for every CDR3 protein. Of about 500,000 distinct CDR3 sequences in the sample, about an eighth are singletons; the top ten hold approximately 14%. The sequencing here drew on PBMCs, mostly from graft donor cells, taken 180 days after TCRalphabeta/CD19-depleted stem cell transplant. The receptors stem from a female patient aged 2-10 years who had a stem cell transplant for aplastic anemia, so the T cells may come from the graft donor.

The V call is TRBV20-1, the J call TRBJ2-7; 7 nucleotides match TRBD1. The junction had 10 bases not matched to a gene; V was cut back by 0 bases and J by 5 bases. The length of the CDR3 is 15 residues. CDR1 is DFQATT and CDR2 is SNEGSKA in the germline V gene (reference sequence). The CDR3 DNA is TGCAGTGCTAGAGATCCCGGGACAGCAGGACACGAGCAGTACTTC. It translates to CSARDPGTAGHEQYF.

The chain joins TRBV20-1 to TRBJ2-3; possibly TRBD1 or TRBD2 for D (5 bases each). This CDR3 is 18 amino acids long. The ends were cut back, 6 bases at V and 0 bases at J, with 25 bases in the middle. Germline-derived CDR1 and CDR2 are DFQATT and SNEGSKA (reference sequence). Here the CDR3 reads CSAEERGRGGVSTDTQYF. The CDR3 nucleotides are TGCAGTGCGGAGGAGAGGGGCCGGGGCGGAGTGAGCACAGATACGCAGTATTTT.

This clonotype was observed a handful of times. CDR3 DNA: TGCAGTGCTAGAGATCCCCGGACTAGCGGGAGGGGCAATGAGCAGTTCTTC. Translation gives CSARDPRTSGRGNEQFF. The V call is TRBV20-1, the J call TRBJ2-1, with 15 bases fitting TRBD2. This CDR3 region has 17 residues. Germline values: CDR1 DFQATT, CDR2 SNEGSKA (reference sequence). The V and J ends lost 0 bases and 6 bases, in that order; junction bases with no gene match: 6.

This clonotype came up many times. The rearrangement uses TRBV12-3 or TRBV12-4 and TRBJ2-7; unclear D gene. The CDR3 extends over 11 amino acids. Trimming removed 2 bases at V and 7 bases at J, with 6 bases between. The CDR3 DNA sequence: TGTGCCAGCAGTTTAATGCGTGAGCAGTACTTC. It codes for CASSLMREQYF.

The V gene is TRBV30, the J gene TRBJ2-2; 7 bases line up with TRBD1. Unmatched junction bases numbered 5, after V lost 0 bases and J lost 7 bases. Germline loops: CDR1 GTSNPN, CDR2 SVGIG (reference sequence). The CDR3 totals 14 residues. The CDR3: CAWSVPDRDGELFF. CDR3 DNA: TGTGCCTGGAGTGTACCTGACAGGGACGGGGAGCTGTTTTTT.

This clonotype was detected only a few times. CDR3 loop: CASSRSSGSVTGELFF. The CDR3 DNA sequence: TGCGCCAGCAGCCGAAGTAGCGGGAGTGTCACCGGGGAGCTGTTTTTT. The chain employs TRBV4-3 and TRBJ2-2; 9 bases align to TRBD2. CDR3 length: 16 amino acids. Germline-derived CDR1 and CDR2 are LGHNA and YSLEER. V lost 4 bases to trimming and J lost 4 bases; unmatched junction nucleotides: 7.

This clonotype has more than one count but fewer than ten. The gene calls are TRBV27 and TRBJ2-7; perhaps TRBD2 as D (6 bases). This CDR3 has 14 residues. Germline assignment: CDR1 MNHEY and CDR2 SMNVEV (reference sequence). The V gene lost 6 bases and the J gene lost 3 bases, with 15 bases spanning the gap. CDR3 sequence: CASRVRTGDYEQYV. For the CDR3, the DNA is TGTGCCAGCAGAGTCCGGACGGGAGACTACGAGCAGTACGTC.

This chain uses TRBV7-2 with TRBJ2-1, with D possibly matching TRBD2 (6 bases). This CDR3 is built from 16 residues. Germline-derived CDR1 and CDR2 are SGHTA and FQGNSA. The V end lost 2 bases, the J end lost 6 bases, and 17 bases lay between the germline ends. The CDR3 spells CASSLKVGLGTNEQFF. The CDR3 coding sequence is TGTGCCAGCAGCTTAAAGGTGGGACTCGGGACCAATGAGCAGTTCTTC.

Only a few counts were recorded for this clonotype. The chain recombines TRBV9 with TRBJ2-3; TRBD1 agrees at 7 bases. Germline V lookup: CDR1 SGDLS, CDR2 YYNGEE. The CDR3 consists of 12 residues. V shed 6 bases and J 8 bases; nucleotides not matched to a gene: 6. In DNA form, the CDR3 reads TGTGCCAGCACCCTGTCAGGGGGTACGCAGTATTTT. It is translated as CASTLSGGTQYF.

The rearrangement joins TRBV7-2 to TRBJ2-1; 7 bases line up with TRBD2. V dropped 0 bases and J dropped 1; count of bases not matched to a gene: 6. The germline gives CDR1 SGHTA, CDR2 FQGNSA. CDR3 length equals 17 residues. CDR3 DNA: TGTGCCAGCAGCTTAGCGGGAGGGCCGGGTTCCTACAATGAGCAGTTCTTC. It codes for CASSLAGGPGSYNEQFF.

At least ten counts were recorded for this clonotype. This chain uses TRBV29-1 with TRBJ2-2; 13 nucleotides agree with TRBD2. V dropped 7 bases and J dropped 6; count of bases not matched to a gene: 2. Germline lookup yields CDR1 SQVTM and CDR2 ANQGSEA. This CDR3 has 13 amino acids. CDR3 bases: TGCAGCGGGACTAGCGGGAGATCCGGGGAGCTGTTTTTT. Translation gives CSGTSGRSGELFF.

The genes are TRBV6-5 and TRBJ1-5; D is perhaps TRBD1 (5 bases). V was shortened by 1 base and J by 1 base, with 14 bases between the two germline ends. The CDR3 loop spans 17 amino acids. The germline V gene encodes CDR1 MNHEY and CDR2 SVGAGI. CDR3 loop: CASSYLRGSASNQPQHF. The CDR3 DNA is TGTGCCAGCAGTTACTTGAGGGGTTCGGCGAGCAATCAGCCCCAGCATTTT.

The rearrangement uses TRBV5-1 and TRBJ2-1; maybe TRBD2 (5 bases). This CDR3 comprises 16 residues. The germline V gene has CDR1 SGHRS and CDR2 YFSETQ. Trimming stripped 2 bases from V and 7 bases from J, with 19 bases between. This CDR3 is CASSFLAGVLLNEQFF. The DNA of the CDR3 is TGCGCCAGCAGCTTCCTCGCCGGGGTACTTTTGAATGAGCAGTTCTTC.

This clonotype was observed at least ten times. The chain is built from TRBV29-1 and TRBJ2-3, with D perhaps matching TRBD2 (5 bases). This CDR3 has 14 residues. Germline values: CDR1 SQVTM, CDR2 ANQGSEA. Trimming removed 0 bases from V and 4 bases from J, with 11 bases in between. The CDR3 DNA follows: TGCAGCGTTGAAGAAGGGAAGGGAGCAGATACGCAGTATTTT. Translating gives CSVEEGKGADTQYF.

This clonotype was seen a few times. This chain's CDR3 is CASSPPTSPWEQYF. The CDR3 nucleotides are TGTGCCAGCAGCCCACCGACTAGCCCGTGGGAGCAGTACTTC. This chain links TRBV7-2 with TRBJ2-7; 7 nucleotides match TRBD2. Trimming removed 5 bases from V and 7 bases from J; junction bases left unmatched: 11. The CDR3 runs 14 residues. CDR1 and CDR2 from the germline V gene are SGHTA and FQGNSA.

This clonotype was seen repeatedly, ten times or more. The CDR3: CASSLWANTEAFF. CDR3 DNA sequence: TGCGCCAGCAGCTTGTGGGCGAACACTGAAGCTTTCTTT. The chain recombines TRBV5-1 with TRBJ1-1; D gene ambiguous. Germline V gives CDR1 SGHRS, CDR2 YFSETQ. Between the trimmed V and J ends, which lost 1 base and 1 base, there was a span of 5 bases. The CDR3 contains 13 residues.

This clonotype was detected a few times. The chain is built from TRBV6-2 or TRBV6-3 and TRBJ2-7; TRBD2 matches 7 bases. Trimming at V came to 5 bases and at J to 6 bases, leaving 4 bases not matched to a gene. The CDR3 is 12 amino acids. Germline-derived CDR1 and CDR2 are MNHEY and SVGEGT. CDR3 sequence reads: CASSRLASEQYV. CDR3 DNA sequence: TGTGCCAGCAGTAGACTAGCAAGCGAGCAGTACGTC.

There are many counts of this clonotype. The V call is TRBV28, the J call TRBJ1-2; no reliable D call. Germline V gene data show CDR1 as MDHEN and CDR2 as SYDVKM. V lost 0 bases to trimming and J lost 2 bases, with 13 bases between them. The CDR3 is 16 residues long. The CDR3 DNA is TGTGCCAGCAGTTTATGGGGCATCGGGCACAACTATGGCTACACCTTC. Protein sequence: CASSLWGIGHNYGYTF.

The chain has TRBV6-2 or TRBV6-3 and TRBJ1-1; maybe TRBD1 (5 bases). The V gene's germline CDR1 is MNHEY and CDR2 SVGEGT. The CDR3 has 14 residues. Trimming took 6 bases from V and 3 from J, leaving 14 bases between them. In DNA, the CDR3 is TGTGCCAGCAGATCCTGGGGGGGGGACACTGAAGCTTTCTTT. Translation: CASRSWGGDTEAFF.

This clonotype was detected a few times. The rearrangement links TRBV10-3 to TRBJ2-7, with unresolved D. V lost 0 bases and J 7 bases, leaving 7 bases between the germline ends. CDR1 is ENHRY and CDR2 is SYGVKD in the germline V gene. The CDR3 covers 12 residues. The chain's CDR3 is CAISESVLEQYV. The CDR3 nucleotides read TGTGCCATCAGTGAGTCCGTACTGGAGCAGTACGTC.

This clonotype was observed a few times. V and J are TRBV7-9 and TRBJ2-1; TRBD2 agrees at 11 bases. Per the germline V gene, CDR1 is SEHNR and CDR2 is FQNEAQ (reference sequence). Losses at the gene ends were 5 bases for V and 8 bases for J; bases not matched to a gene: 8. The CDR3 has 15 residues. The CDR3 reads CASSLSGRVGDEQFF. CDR3 DNA sequence: TGTGCCAGCAGCCTTAGCGGGAGGGTTGGCGATGAGCAGTTCTTC.